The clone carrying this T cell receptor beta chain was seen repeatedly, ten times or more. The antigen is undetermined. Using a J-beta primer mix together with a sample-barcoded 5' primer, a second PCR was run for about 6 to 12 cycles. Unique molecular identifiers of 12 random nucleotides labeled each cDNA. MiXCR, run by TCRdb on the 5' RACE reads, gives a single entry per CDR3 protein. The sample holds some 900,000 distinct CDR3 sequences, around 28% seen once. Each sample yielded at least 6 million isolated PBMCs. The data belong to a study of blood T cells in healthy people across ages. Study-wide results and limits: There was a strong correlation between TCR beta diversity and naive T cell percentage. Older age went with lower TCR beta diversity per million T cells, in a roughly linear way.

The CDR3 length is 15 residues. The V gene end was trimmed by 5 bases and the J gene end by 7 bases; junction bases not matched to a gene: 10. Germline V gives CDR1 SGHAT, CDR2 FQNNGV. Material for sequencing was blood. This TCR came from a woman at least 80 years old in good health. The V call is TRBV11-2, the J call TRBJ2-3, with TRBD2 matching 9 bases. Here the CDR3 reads CASSPLAGGRHTQYF. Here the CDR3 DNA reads TGTGCCAGCAGCCCCCTGGCGGGGGGGCGGCATACGCAGTATTTT.